Listed here are 21 T cell receptor beta chains from one sample, sequenced in a study of T cell repertoires in cytomegalovirus infection. Via MiXCR, TCRdb re-called the reads, giving one row per CDR3 protein. This table holds about 570,000 distinct CDR3 sequences, 40% found once. Antigens of these TCRs are unknown. Here the sequenced sample was cultured PBMCs, taken from culture after CMV antigen stimulation. The origin of the receptors is a human donor in good health (CMV status not recorded). Some clones in this sample may be carry-over from other donors' samples.

This chain uses TRBV7-2 with TRBJ2-6, with 12 nucleotides matching TRBD2. Losses at the gene ends were 7 bases for V and 2 bases for J; bases not matched to a gene: 3. The CDR3 loop spans 16 amino acids. CDR1 is SGHTA and CDR2 is FQGNSA in the germline V gene. The CDR3 coding sequence is TGTGCCAGCACCCTAGCGGGGGGGGCTGGGGCCAACGTCCTGACTTTC. It is translated as CASTLAGGAGANVLTF.

This clonotype was counted a few times. The chain is built from TRBV7-8 and TRBJ1-1; 8 positions agree with TRBD1. Germline-derived CDR1 and CDR2 are SGHVS and FQNEAQ. Trimming took 7 bases from V and 7 from J; bases not matched to a gene: 2. The CDR3 is 11 residues long. The CDR3 coding sequence is TGTGCCAGCAAGGACAGGGTTGAAGCTTTCTTT. It yields the protein CASKDRVEAFF.

The sample holds a few counts of this clonotype. The V call is TRBV11-2, the J call TRBJ1-6; D is undetermined. This CDR3 region has 15 residues. Germline V gene lookup returns CDR1 SGHAT and CDR2 FQNNGV. V lost 2 bases and J 5 bases, leaving 10 bases between the germline ends. This chain's CDR3 is CASSLWGGDNSPLHF. DNA of the CDR3: TGTGCCAGCAGCTTATGGGGTGGCGATAATTCACCCCTCCACTTT. The full variable domain, with the rest looked up from reference TRBV11-2 and TRBJ1-6, is EAGVAQSPRYKIIEKRQSVAFWCNPISGHATLYWYQQILGQGPKLLIQFQNNGVVDDSQLPKDRFSAERLKGVDSTLKIQPAKLEDSAVYLCASSLWGGDNSPLHFGNGTRLTVT.

The chain joins TRBV11-2 to TRBJ1-2; the D gene is possibly TRBD1 (5 bases). This CDR3 is 14 amino acids long. Trimming removed 5 bases from V and 0 bases from J, with 10 bases in between. Germline loops: CDR1 SGHAT, CDR2 FQNNGV. CDR3 nucleotides: TGTGCCAGCAGCAGGGACCCTACTAACTATGGCTACACCTTC. This translates into CASSRDPTNYGYTF.

This chain connects TRBV7-9 to TRBJ2-5, with a possible D match to TRBD2 (6 bases). Trimming shortened V by 3 bases and J by 5 bases, and 13 bases separated the two germline ends. The CDR3 has 14 residues. Germline CDR1 reads SEHNR; CDR2 reads FQNEAQ (reference sequence). CDR3 region: CASSLLDREETQYF. Here the CDR3 DNA reads TGTGCCAGCAGCTTGTTGGACCGGGAGGAGACCCAGTACTTC.

The genes are TRBV4-1 and TRBJ2-3; 8 bases align to TRBD2. In germline, CDR1 is MGHRA, CDR2 YSYEKL. The CDR3 loop spans 16 amino acids. Germline trimming cut 1 base from V and 3 bases from J; bases unmatched to any gene: 6. The CDR3 here is CASSQAGTRTTDTQYF. In DNA form, the CDR3 reads TGCGCCAGCAGCCAAGCCGGGACTAGGACTACAGATACGCAGTATTTT.

The chain links TRBV12-3 or TRBV12-4 to TRBJ2-5; D call uncertain. The CDR3 is 18 residues long. V lost 1 base and J lost 4, with 22 bases in between. The CDR3 sequence: CASSLGLIARSGGETQYF. In DNA, the CDR3 is TGTGCCAGCAGTTTAGGATTGATAGCAAGGTCGGGTGGAGAGACCCAGTACTTC.

The chain couples TRBV2 to TRBJ1-1, with D uncertain. The germline V gene encodes CDR1 SNHLY and CDR2 FYNNEI. With 3 bases removed from V and 4 bases from J, the gap between germline ends came to 12 bases. The CDR3 length is 14 residues. The CDR3 nucleotides are TGTGCCAGCAGTGATGAGGGTGTTATCACTGAAGCTTTCTTT. Residues: CASSDEGVITEAFF. Based on the CDR3 plus reference TRBV2 and TRBJ1-1, the full variable domain is EPEVTQTPSHQVTQMGQEVILRCVPISNHLYFYWYRQILGQKVEFLVSFYNNEISEKSEIFDDQFSVERPDGSNFTLKIRSTKLEDSAMYFCASSDEGVITEAFFGQGTRLTVV.

This sequence joins TRBV5-1 and TRBJ2-3, with 9 bases fitting TRBD1. Unmatched junction bases numbered 8, after V lost 0 bases and J lost 3 bases. The CDR3 has 17 residues. In germline, CDR1 is SGHRS, CDR2 YFSETQ. In nucleotides, the CDR3 is TGCGCCAGCAGCTTGGATACTACAGGGGGCGCAACAGATACGCAGTATTTT. It codes for CASSLDTTGGATDTQYF. Drawing the rest from reference TRBV5-1 and TRBJ2-3, the complete variable domain is KAGVTQTPRYLIKTRGQQVTLSCSPISGHRSVSWYQQTPGQGLQFLFEYFSETQRNKGNFPGRFSGRQFSNSRSEMNVSTLELGDSALYLCASSLDTTGGATDTQYFGPGTRLTVL.

This clonotype was seen a few times. This chain joins TRBV20-1 and TRBJ1-5; a possible D gene is TRBD1 (5 bases). Trimming pared 3 bases from V and 6 bases from J, leaving 15 bases between. This CDR3 is built from 14 residues. In germline, CDR1 is DFQATT, CDR2 SNEGSKA (reference sequence). Here the CDR3 reads CSASPQGAGQPQHF. In DNA form, the CDR3 reads TGCAGTGCTAGTCCGCAAGGGGCGGGTCAGCCCCAGCATTTT.

This rearrangement joins TRBV7-6 to TRBJ1-1; D is unclear. The ends were cut back, 0 bases at V and 0 bases at J, with 5 bases in the middle. Germline V gene lookup returns CDR1 SGHVS and CDR2 FNYEAQ. This CDR3 has 14 residues. CDR3 nucleotide sequence: TGTGCCAGCAGCTTAGCCGAGCTGAACACTGAAGCTTTCTTT. Translated, it gives CASSLAELNTEAFF.

The chain employs TRBV20-1 and TRBJ2-3, with 9 bases fitting TRBD2. V shed 4 bases and J 5 bases; nucleotides not matched to a gene: 10. The CDR3 extends over 15 amino acids. Germline V gene data show CDR1 as DFQATT and CDR2 as SNEGSKA (reference sequence). CDR3 in DNA: TGCAGTGCTACATACGCGGGGGGGCCGGGAGATACGCAGTATTTT. This translates into CSATYAGGPGDTQYF.

In its sample, this clonotype was seen once. The chain links TRBV20-1 to TRBJ2-7; D is perhaps TRBD2 (5 bases). Trimming took off 5 bases at V and 3 bases at J, with 11 bases between the two ends. Germline CDR1 and CDR2: DFQATT and SNEGSKA (reference sequence). The CDR3 is 12 residues long. The CDR3 protein is CSARGIYYEQYF. The DNA for the CDR3 is TGCAGTGCTCGAGGGATTTACTACGAGCAGTACTTC.

The chain combines TRBV19 with TRBJ2-2, with D possibly matching TRBD2 (5 bases). There are 14 residues in the CDR3. Germline V gene sequence: CDR1 LNHDA, CDR2 SQIVND (reference sequence). Trimming stripped 5 bases from V and 3 bases from J, with 10 bases between. The CDR3 protein is CASSVTGYTGELFF. DNA for the CDR3: TGTGCCAGTAGTGTGACGGGATACACCGGGGAGCTGTTTTTT.

The chain joins TRBV19 to TRBJ1-4; 10 bases map to TRBD1. Germline CDR1 LNHDA, CDR2 SQIVND (reference sequence). V was clipped by 5 bases and J by 5 bases; unmatched bases: 5. This CDR3 contains 15 residues. The CDR3 sequence: CASSRPGQGNEKLFF. The CDR3, as DNA: TGTGCCAGTAGTCGACCGGGACAGGGGAATGAAAAACTGTTTTTT.

This clonotype occurred a few times. This chain links TRBV6-2 or TRBV6-3 with TRBJ2-5; no clear D. Trimming cost V 7 bases and J 5 bases, with 17 bases left between them. The CDR3 length is 14 residues. The germline V gene has CDR1 MNHEY and CDR2 SVGEGT. The CDR3 region is CASNPLHRRETQYF. CDR3 nucleotides: TGTGCCAGCAATCCACTCCACCGAAGGGAGACCCAGTACTTC.

V and J are TRBV6-2 or TRBV6-3 and TRBJ2-1; possibly TRBD1 for D (6 bases). The CDR3 sequence is 14 residues long. The V and J ends lost 5 bases and 6 bases respectively, with 14 bases between them. CDR1 is MNHEY and CDR2 is SVGEGT in the germline V gene. The CDR3 DNA follows: TGTGCCAGCAGTCTCTGGACAGAATTCAATGAGCAGTTCTTC. Its translation: CASSLWTEFNEQFF.

The chain combines TRBV7-6 with TRBJ1-4, with D unresolved. The CDR3 totals 13 residues. The V and J ends lost 4 bases and 7 bases respectively, with 10 bases between them. In germline, CDR1 is SGHVS, CDR2 FNYEAQ. The CDR3 loop reads CASSSRMGEKLFF. The CDR3 DNA sequence: TGTGCCAGCAGCTCCAGGATGGGTGAAAAACTGTTTTTT.

Many counts were recorded for this clonotype. The rearrangement links TRBV7-2 to TRBJ1-4; tentatively, D is TRBD1 (5 bases). Trimming cost V 4 bases and J 8 bases, with 20 bases left between them. The germline V gene encodes CDR1 SGHTA and CDR2 FQGNSA. This CDR3 spans 16 amino acids. The CDR3 protein is CASSSGAVLRTEKLFF. CDR3 coding DNA: TGTGCCAGCAGCTCCGGGGCGGTTTTGCGGACCGAAAAACTGTTTTTT.

This clonotype appeared a few times. The J gene is TRBJ2-7, the V gene TRBV7-2; 8 bases match TRBD2. The V gene end was trimmed by 4 bases and the J gene end by 2 bases; junction bases not matched to a gene: 4. CDR1 is SGHTA and CDR2 is FQGNSA in the germline V gene. The CDR3 totals 14 residues. CDR3 DNA sequence: TGTGCCAGCAGCTGGGCGGGACTAGCCTACGAGCAGTACTTC. It is translated as CASSWAGLAYEQYF.

The chain is built from TRBV7-6 and TRBJ2-7, with no clear D. CDR1 and CDR2 from the germline V gene are SGHVS and FNYEAQ. This CDR3 is 13 amino acids long. The V and J ends lost 5 bases and 6 bases respectively, with 14 bases between them. The CDR3 nucleotides read TGTGCCAGCAGCCCGCAACATCCCGGCGAGCAGTACTTC. It specifies CASSPQHPGEQYF. The full variable domain, with the rest looked up from reference TRBV7-6 and TRBJ2-7, is GAGVSQSPRYKVTKRGQDVALRCDPISGHVSLYWYRQALGQGPEFLTYFNYEAQQDKSGLPNDRFSAERPEGSISTLTIQRTEQRDSAMYRCASSPQHPGEQYFGPGTRLTVT.